This TCR beta chain appears in the sequencing data of a study of T cell repertoires in cytomegalovirus infection. Study-wide background: Researchers turned to recently identified HLA-C-restricted CMV epitopes as well as well-studied HLA-B-restricted ones. The public TCR beta signatures pointed to both CMV infection and matching HLA type.

As regards this clonotype: Its target is not known.

Per the germline V gene, CDR1 is SEHNR and CDR2 is FQNEAQ (reference sequence). The CDR3 is 16 residues long. V shed 5 bases and J shed 1 base, with 17 bases lying between them. TCRdb itself ran the reads through MiXCR, one entry per CDR3 protein. The sample holds under 95,000 distinct CDR3 sequences, around 49% seen once. The specimen was CD8+ T cells from cultured PBMCs, collected from culture after CMV antigen stimulation. The chain has TRBV7-9 and TRBJ1-1, with D perhaps matching TRBD1 (5 bases). This TCR was recovered from a human donor in good health (CMV status not recorded). Some clones in this sample may be carry-over from other donors' samples. CDR3 nucleotide sequence: TGTGCCAGCAGCCCGTCCCCGGGACGGAAGAACACTGAAGCTTTCTTT. It specifies CASSPSPGRKNTEAFF.